The TCR beta chain described here comes from a study of a mutant IDH1 vaccine in newly diagnosed glioma. Time point reported: week 23, last vaccination. Alongside topical imiquimod, each dose of vaccine comprised 300 ug of mutant IDH1 20-mer peptide. Only in-frame clones appear in the TCRdb table, and some are missing; sequencing was by immunoSEQ multiplex PCR. The profile shows 82,000 or so clones, 65% to 90% of them singletons. Concerning this clone itself: Its matching antigen is unknown.

This sequence originates from a man younger than 45 with glioma. Some clones in this sample may be carry-over from other donors' samples. Here the sequenced sample was PBMCs, taken from a glioma patient whose treatment included an IDH1 peptide vaccine.

The CDR3 DNA is TGTGCCAGCAGCTTGTGGAAGAGGGGGCGGCTACGAGAGACCCAGTACTTC. This gives the protein CASSLWKRGRLRETQYF. This rearrangement joins TRBV5-4 to TRBJ2-5; TRBD1 matches 7 bases. The CDR3 covers 17 residues. J lost 4 bases, V lost 1 base, and 13 bases had no gene match. Looked up from germline, CDR1 is SGHNT and CDR2 is YYREEE (reference sequence).